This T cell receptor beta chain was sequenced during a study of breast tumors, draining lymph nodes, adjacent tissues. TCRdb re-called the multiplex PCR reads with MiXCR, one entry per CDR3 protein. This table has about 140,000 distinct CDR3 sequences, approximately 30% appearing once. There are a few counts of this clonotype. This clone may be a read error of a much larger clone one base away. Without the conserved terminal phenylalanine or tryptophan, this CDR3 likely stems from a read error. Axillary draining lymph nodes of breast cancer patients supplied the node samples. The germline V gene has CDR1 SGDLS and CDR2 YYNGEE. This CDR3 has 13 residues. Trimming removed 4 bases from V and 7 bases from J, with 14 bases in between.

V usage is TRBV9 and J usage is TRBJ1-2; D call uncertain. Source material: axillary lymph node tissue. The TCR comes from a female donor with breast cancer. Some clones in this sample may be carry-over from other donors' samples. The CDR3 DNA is TGTGCCAGCAGCTTCGGACCGGGGAGTGGCTACACCTCC. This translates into CASSFGPGSGYTS.